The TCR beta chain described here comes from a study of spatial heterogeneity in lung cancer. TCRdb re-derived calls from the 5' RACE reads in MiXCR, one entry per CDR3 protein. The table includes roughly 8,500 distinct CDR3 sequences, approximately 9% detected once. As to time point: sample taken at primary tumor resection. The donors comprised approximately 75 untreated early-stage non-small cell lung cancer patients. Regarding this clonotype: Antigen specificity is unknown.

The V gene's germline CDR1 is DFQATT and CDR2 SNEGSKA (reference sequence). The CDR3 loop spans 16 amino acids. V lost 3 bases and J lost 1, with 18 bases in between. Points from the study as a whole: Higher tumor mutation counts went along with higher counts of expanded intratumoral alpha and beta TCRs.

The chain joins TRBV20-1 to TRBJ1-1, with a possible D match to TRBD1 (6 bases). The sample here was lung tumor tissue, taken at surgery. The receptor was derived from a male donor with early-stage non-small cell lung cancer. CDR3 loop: CSASAAGALGNTEAFF. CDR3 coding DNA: TGCAGTGCTAGTGCGGCAGGGGCCCTAGGGAACACTGAAGCTTTCTTT.